The sequence of this TCR beta chain was determined in a study of T cell repertoires in cytomegalovirus infection. Across the study: Based on public TCR beta signatures, there were indications of CMV infection and of a matching HLA type. Study-level points and caveats: Summed public TCR beta family frequency identified CMV carriers bearing the relevant HLA.

MiXCR, applied by TCRdb to the reads, yields one record per CDR3 protein. Of fewer than 700,000 distinct CDR3 sequences listed, around 24% are singletons. This clonotype has just a few counts. The antigen remains undetermined. The sequenced sample consisted of CD8+ T cells from PBMCs. The TCR was taken from a human donor in good health (CMV status not recorded). Some clones in this sample may be carry-over from other donors' samples.

Here the CDR3 reads CASSYGGPVEAFF. CDR3 in DNA: TGTGCCAGCAGTTACGGGGGACCTGTTGAAGCTTTCTTT. This rearrangement joins TRBV6-2 or TRBV6-3 to TRBJ1-1; tentatively, D is TRBD1 (5 bases). Between the trimmed V and J ends, which lost 2 bases and 7 bases, there was a span of 11 bases. CDR3 length: 13 residues. Germline CDR1 and CDR2: MNHEY and SVGEGT.